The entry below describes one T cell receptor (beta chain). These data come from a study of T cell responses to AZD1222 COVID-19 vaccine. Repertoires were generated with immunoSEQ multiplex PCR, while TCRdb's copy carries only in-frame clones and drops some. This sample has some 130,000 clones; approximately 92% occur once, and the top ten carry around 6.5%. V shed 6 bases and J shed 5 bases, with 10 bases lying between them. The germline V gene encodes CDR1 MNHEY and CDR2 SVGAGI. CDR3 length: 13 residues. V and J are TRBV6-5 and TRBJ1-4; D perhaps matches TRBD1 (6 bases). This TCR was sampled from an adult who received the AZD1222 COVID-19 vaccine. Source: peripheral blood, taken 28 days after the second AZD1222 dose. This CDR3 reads CASRPTGNEKLFF. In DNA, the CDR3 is TGTGCCAGCAGACCAACAGGGAATGAAAAACTGTTTTTT.